This T cell receptor (beta chain) is from a study of CD8 T cells in Susac syndrome (dated by TCRdb to between 2018 and 2021). Regarding the complete study: Repertoire sequencing was used to test whether CD8+ T cell activation and differentiation in Susac syndrome was antigen driven. What the study reported, not specific to this receptor: The study acknowledged that relatively few individuals were included in the TCR sequencing and HLA analysis.

Remarks on this clonotype: Its binding antigen is unknown. Nothing much larger sits one base from this clone, and base qualities are not available.

RNA was extracted using the RNeasy kit, and roughly 0.45 to 1 microgram was reverse transcribed with random hexamers. TCR beta CDR3 regions were amplified with the immunoSEQ multiplex PCR assay covering 54 Vbeta and 13 Jbeta segments. To correct PCR amplification bias, a synthetic template baseline was used for both primer optimization and computational correction. Per the authors' processing: Only productive sequences were kept, with reads annotated to V, D and J genes according to IMGT and analyzed in immunoSEQ Analyzer. Clonality was calculated as one minus the Shannon entropy normalized by log2 of the number of productive unique sequences. For each patient and control, public and private clones were evaluated within the 100 most prevalent clones. Susac-specific clones were defined as absent from healthy and MS cohorts, over a thousand published viral clones and other ImmuneACCESS disease sequences. The raw public reads went through TCRdb reprocessing: fastp at Q25, MiXCR clone calling, in-frame beta chains kept. All rows with the same CDR3 protein become a single entry with the most common DNA and genes. Clone size and V and J calls follow TCRdb, not the original study. Counted in this sample were some 180,000 distinct CDR3 sequences; roughly 92% of them appeared once. The leading ten clones occupy 0.1% of the sample.

High-throughput TCR beta sequencing profiled peripheral blood CD8+ and CD4+ T cells from healthy donors, Susac syndrome patients and multiple sclerosis patients. Healthy donors were included as age- and sex-matched controls. Bulk CD8+ and CD4+ T cells were purified magnetically by negative isolation, whereas CD8+ TEMRA cells were enriched by FACS. Blood was collected in EDTA tubes and processed within 24 hours, with PBMCs isolated through density gradient centrifugation. PBMCs intended for TCR sequencing were frozen in liquid nitrogen and were later thawed in a 37 degrees C water bath. A purity of at least 90% was achieved for sorted or isolated CD4+, CD8+ and CD8+ TEMRA cells. V is shortened by 1 base, J by 8 bases, and the region joining them spans 12 bases. Reading from cysteine to phenylalanine, the CDR3 counts 13 amino acids. The DNA shown is the 39-base CDR3, in frame from base 1. Via the germline V gene (reference sequence), CDR1 is DFQATT and CDR2 SNEGSKA.

This sequence originates from a human donor in good health. The sequenced sample was CD4+ T cells from PBMCs. The sequence is built from TRBV20-1 and TRBJ2-1; TRBD1 is possibly the D segment (6 matching bases). The DNA reads as follows: TGCAGTGCTAGAGTAGGGGGTAAGGATGAGCAGTTCTTC. It translates to CSARVGGKDEQFF.